This T cell receptor beta chain was identified in a study of cytomegalovirus exposure and HLA in healthy donors. For the study at large: The 95 to 150 validation repertoires used the same platform as the approximately 700 first-cohort repertoires, a later analysis reported.

Sequenced by immunoSEQ multiplex PCR; TCRdb stores in-frame clones only, minus some. The sample lists tens of thousands of clones; roughly nine tenths were seen once. These donors were members of the approximately 120-subject validation cohort, a group separate from the approximately 620-subject first cohort. Regarding the study as a whole: The tendency of first-cohort TCR clusters to co-occur in the roughly 120 validation repertoires was identified by a subsequent analysis.

Remarks on this clone: The antigen remains unidentified.

The length of the CDR3 is 14 residues. V dropped 8 bases and J dropped 4 bases, with 14 bases sitting between them. Germline CDR1 and CDR2: SGHDN and FVKESK. Sequencing was performed on PBMCs. The TCR comes from a woman aged 18-29 years in good health and CMV-seronegative. The chain combines TRBV14 with TRBJ1-4, with D uncertain. CDR3 in amino acids: CASLLQRVNEKLFF. CDR3 nucleotide sequence: TGTGCCAGCCTGTTACAGCGGGTTAATGAAAAACTGTTTTTT. Supplemented by reference TRBV14 and TRBJ1-4, the full variable domain reads EAGVTQFPSHSVIEKGQTVTLRCDPISGHDNLYWYRRVMGKEIKFLLHFVKESKQDESGMPNNRFLAERTGGTYSTLKVQPAELEDSGVYFCASLLQRVNEKLFFGSGTQLSVL.